These T cell receptor beta chains were read from a single sample in a study of blood T cell repertoires in COVID-19. Clones were read by immunoSEQ multiplex PCR, and TCRdb kept only the in-frame ones, dropping some. The profile covers a few hundred thousand clones, with roughly 85% appearing a single time and 3.1% taken by the ten largest. The material sequenced was peripheral blood. These receptors were taken from a woman aged 18-30 years with acute or convalescent COVID-19. CDR3s include the opening cysteine and the closing phenylalanine or tryptophan. D genes are given only for firm matches. Only part of the rows carry a size: once, few, many, or a class if the clone is expanded.

-	TRBV30	TRBJ1-2	-	CAWSVIRGYGYTF	TGTGCCTGGAGTGTAATACGGGGCTATGGCTACACCTTC
TRBD1	TRBV7-6	TRBJ2-7	-	CASSPTTGYEQYF	TGTGCCAGCAGCCCCACGACAGGGTACGAGCAGTACTTC
-	TRBV11-2	TRBJ1-2	-	CASSLVAGYYGYTF	TGTGCCAGCAGCTTAGTCGCAGGGTATTATGGCTACACCTTC
-	TRBV6-2/TRBV6-3	TRBJ1-4	-	CASSPGQFLTTNEKLFF	TGTGCCAGCAGCCCCGGACAGTTTCTCACAACTAATGAAAAACTGTTTTTT
-	TRBV11-2	TRBJ2-7	-	CASSPIVWSLSYEQYF	TGTGCCAGCAGCCCGATTGTGTGGTCTTTGAGCTACGAGCAGTACTTC
-	TRBV2	TRBJ2-7	-	CASSEGQGSYEQYF	TGTGCCAGCAGTGAAGGGCAGGGGTCCTACGAGCAGTACTTC
-	TRBV19	TRBJ2-3	-	CASNLGPLGTDTQYF	TGTGCCAGTAATCTTGGCCCCCTCGGGACAGATACGCAGTATTTT
TRBD1	TRBV19	TRBJ1-4	-	CATADRGWEKLFF	TGTGCCACCGCGGACAGGGGCTGGGAAAAACTGTTTTTT
TRBD1	TRBV15	TRBJ1-2	-	CATSRLTGPNYGYTF	TGTGCCACCAGCAGATTGACAGGGCCGAACTATGGCTACACCTTC
TRBD2	TRBV5-1	TRBJ2-3	few	CASRGGRGTDTQYF	TGCGCCAGCAGGGGAGGGAGGGGCACAGATACGCAGTATTTT
TRBD1	TRBV27	TRBJ1-2	few	CASSWRQGIGYTF	TGTGCCAGCAGTTGGCGACAGGGGATCGGCTACACCTTC
-	TRBV28	TRBJ2-1	-	CASSRTVLNEQFF	TGTGCCAGCAGCCGGACAGTCCTCAATGAGCAGTTCTTC
-	TRBV6-5	TRBJ1-2	-	CASSPQGGHYGYTF	TGTGCCAGCAGCCCACAGGGTGGTCACTATGGCTACACCTTC
-	TRBV18	TRBJ1-5	-	CASSNRDTAYYSNQPQHF	TGTGCCAGCTCAAACCGGGACACCGCCTATTATAGCAATCAGCCCCAGCATTTT
TRBD1	TRBV9	TRBJ1-1	-	CASSAVPTGEAFF	TGTGCCAGCAGCGCCGTCCCGACAGGGGAAGCTTTCTTT
-	TRBV5-1	TRBJ1-1	-	CASSLDGGYTEAFF	TGCGCCAGCAGCTTGGATGGGGGCTACACTGAAGCTTTCTTT
-	TRBV29-1	TRBJ2-1	-	CSVERGGVANEQFF	TGCAGCGTTGAACGTGGCGGTGTGGCCAATGAGCAGTTCTTC
-	TRBV6-2/TRBV6-3	TRBJ1-1	few	CASSYSTGFGTEAFF	TGTGCCAGCAGTTACTCTACAGGGTTTGGAACTGAAGCTTTCTTT
TRBD1	TRBV30	TRBJ1-2	-	CAKRGHYGYTF	TGTGCCAAGAGGGGGCACTATGGCTACACCTTC
TRBD2	TRBV3-1/TRBV3-2	TRBJ2-1	-	CASSPTSGRANEQFF	TGTGCCAGCAGCCCGACTAGCGGGAGGGCGAATGAGCAGTTCTTC
TRBD1	TRBV25-1	TRBJ1-2	few	CASRGTVPYGYTF	TGTGCCAGCAGGGGGACAGTCCCCTATGGCTACACCTTC
TRBD2	TRBV11-2	TRBJ2-7	-	CASSFAGGEYEQYF	TGTGCCAGCAGCTTCGCGGGGGGGGAATACGAGCAGTACTTC
TRBD1	TRBV29-1	TRBJ2-2	-	CSVEGRGRPGELFF	TGCAGCGTTGAGGGCAGGGGGCGCCCCGGGGAGCTGTTTTTT
-	TRBV27	TRBJ2-2	once	CASSSLGVGGELFF	TGTGCCAGCAGTTCCCTGGGCGTTGGCGGGGAGCTGTTTTTT
-	TRBV5-5	TRBJ1-1	-	CASRLKDSGDTEAFF	TGTGCCAGCAGGCTAAAGGACAGCGGGGACACTGAAGCTTTCTTT
-	TRBV28	TRBJ1-5	-	CASSTGRNQPQHF	TGTGCCAGCAGTACGGGGAGGAATCAGCCCCAGCATTTT
-	TRBV4-1	TRBJ1-1	-	CASSPPLRRGGEAFF	TGCGCCAGCAGCCCACCCTTAAGGCGCGGGGGTGAAGCTTTCTTT
-	TRBV5-6	TRBJ1-1	-	CASSGGYRNTEAFF	TGTGCCAGCAGCGGAGGATATAGGAACACTGAAGCTTTCTTT
TRBD1	TRBV6-5	TRBJ1-1	-	CASSPPGTANTEAFF	TGTGCCAGCAGTCCGCCCGGGACAGCGAACACTGAAGCTTTCTTT
-	TRBV28	TRBJ2-3	once	CASSGIIGEFTDTQYF	TGTGCCAGCAGTGGGATCATCGGGGAATTCACAGATACGCAGTATTTT
TRBD2	TRBV7-2	TRBJ2-5	once	CASSPTGLEGRETQYF	TGTGCCAGCAGCCCCACCGGACTAGAGGGGAGGGAGACCCAGTACTTC
TRBD2	TRBV5-1	TRBJ2-7	-	CASSLRGLGADEQYF	TGCGCCAGCAGCTTGCGGGGACTAGGGGCGGACGAGCAGTACTTC
-	TRBV4-3	TRBJ1-1	-	CASSQGVRELSTEAFF	TGCGCCAGCAGCCAAGGTGTCAGGGAATTGAGCACTGAAGCTTTCTTT
-	TRBV4-3	TRBJ1-6	-	CASSQDRQADHSPLHF	TGCGCCAGCAGCCAAGATAGGCAGGCTGACCATTCACCCCTCCACTTT
TRBD2	TRBV30	TRBJ2-1	-	CAWGRVGLATGGDEQFF	TGTGCCTGGGGCCGGGTCGGACTAGCAACCGGAGGCGATGAGCAGTTCTTC
-	TRBV10-3	TRBJ2-7	-	CAISEPTVSYEQYF	TGTGCCATCAGTGAGCCGACAGTCTCCTACGAGCAGTACTTC
TRBD2	TRBV28	TRBJ2-5	-	CASSLYGTSGRLGTQYF	TGTGCCAGCAGTTTATACGGGACTAGCGGGAGGCTGGGGACCCAGTACTTC
TRBD2	TRBV5-1	TRBJ2-5	-	CASGLAGVSETQYF	TGCGCCAGCGGGCTAGCGGGAGTATCAGAGACCCAGTACTTC
-	TRBV2	TRBJ1-6	-	CASSGSGGENSPLHF	TGTGCCAGCAGTGGGTCAGGAGGGGAAAATTCACCCCTCCACTTT
TRBD2	TRBV29-1	TRBJ2-3	-	CSAAALAGPPTDTQYF	TGCAGCGCCGCCGCCTTAGCGGGCCCCCCCACAGATACGCAGTATTTT
-	TRBV7-9	TRBJ1-2	-	CASSEQGSGYTF	TGTGCCAGCAGCGAACAGGGTAGCGGCTACACCTTC